Described below is a single TCR beta chain sequence and its context. The data derive from a study of blood T cell repertoires in COVID-19. From germline, CDR1 is MNHEY and CDR2 SVGAGI. V lost 8 bases to trimming and J lost 9 bases; unmatched junction nucleotides: 8. The CDR3 runs to 13 residues. Source study methods: Nucleated cell number was recorded as an estimate derived from reference gene primer amplification. Profiled with immunoSEQ multiplex PCR; TCRdb holds only in-frame clones, not every one. That table gives V, J and clone size, and the DNA gave D and trimming. The table has roughly 95,000 clones, about 89% seen once.

The V gene is TRBV6-5, the J gene TRBJ2-5, with TRBD2 identical over 11 bases. Sequencing was done on a sample of peripheral blood. This TCR came from a woman aged 45-60 years in a cohort sampled during active COVID-19. CDR3 loop: CASVGLAEWAQYF. The CDR3, as DNA: TGTGCCAGCGTGGGACTAGCGGAGTGGGCCCAGTACTTC.